This TCR beta chain is drawn from a study of shared clonotypes between healthy human individuals. Only in-frame clones appear in the TCRdb table, and some are missing; sequencing was by immunoSEQ multiplex PCR. The profile shows a few hundred thousand clones, approximately 71% of them singletons. Germline CDR1 reads SGHTA; CDR2 reads FQGNSA. Trimming pared 1 base from V and 5 bases from J, leaving 11 bases between. The CDR3 is made up of 14 amino acids. This chain links TRBV7-2 with TRBJ1-2; D remains ambiguous. Source material: PBMCs. This receptor was obtained from a woman aged 40 to 50 in good health. Some clones in this sample may be carry-over from other donors' samples. For the CDR3, the DNA is TGTGCCAGCAGCTTAGGACGGCGGATGTATGGCTACACCTTC. Encoded protein: CASSLGRRMYGYTF.